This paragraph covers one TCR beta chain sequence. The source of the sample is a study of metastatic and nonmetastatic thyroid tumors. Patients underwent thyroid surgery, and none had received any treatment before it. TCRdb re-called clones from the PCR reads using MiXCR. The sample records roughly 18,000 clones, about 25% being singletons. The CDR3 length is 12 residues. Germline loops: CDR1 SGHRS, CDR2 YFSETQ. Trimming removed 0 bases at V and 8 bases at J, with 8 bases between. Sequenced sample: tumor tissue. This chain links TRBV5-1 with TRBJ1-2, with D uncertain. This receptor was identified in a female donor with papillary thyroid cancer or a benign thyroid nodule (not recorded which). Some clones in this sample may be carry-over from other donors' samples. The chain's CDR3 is CASSLDSRGYTF. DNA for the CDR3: TGCGCCAGCAGCTTGGACAGTCGGGGCTACACCTTC.